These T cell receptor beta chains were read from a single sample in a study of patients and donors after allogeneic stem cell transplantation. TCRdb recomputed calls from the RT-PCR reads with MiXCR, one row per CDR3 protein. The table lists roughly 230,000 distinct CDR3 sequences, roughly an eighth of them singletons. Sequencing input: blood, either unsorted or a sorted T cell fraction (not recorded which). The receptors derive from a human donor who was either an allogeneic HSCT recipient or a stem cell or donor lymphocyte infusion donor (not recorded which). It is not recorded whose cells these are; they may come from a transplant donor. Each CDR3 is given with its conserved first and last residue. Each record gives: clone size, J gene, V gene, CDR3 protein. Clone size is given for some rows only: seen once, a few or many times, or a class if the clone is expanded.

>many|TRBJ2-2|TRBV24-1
CATSETSVGELFF
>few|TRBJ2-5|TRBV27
CASSLLAGIPLEETQYF
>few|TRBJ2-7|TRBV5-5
CASSTLQGALYF
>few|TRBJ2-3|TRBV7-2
CASSLAGGSGTQYF
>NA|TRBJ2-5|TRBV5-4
CASSLANTQETQYF
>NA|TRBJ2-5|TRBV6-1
CASSDQLGQRQETQYF
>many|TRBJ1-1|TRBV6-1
CASSKTGWNTEAFF
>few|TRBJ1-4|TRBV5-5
CASSNTGQGREKLFF
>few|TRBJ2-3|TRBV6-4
CASSESSKSTDTQYF
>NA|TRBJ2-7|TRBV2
CASMRDAAYEQYF
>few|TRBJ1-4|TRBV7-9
CASSLETRNRLREKLFF
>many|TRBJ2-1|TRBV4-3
CASSQDSAGMMENEQFF
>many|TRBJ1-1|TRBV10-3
CAIGRTENTEAFF
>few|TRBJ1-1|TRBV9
CASSVATGRFEAFF
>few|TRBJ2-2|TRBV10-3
CAISDQRLGPGELFF
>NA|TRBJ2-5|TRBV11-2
CASSLSPGPLAQYF
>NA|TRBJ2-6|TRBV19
CASSMGGPRANVLTF
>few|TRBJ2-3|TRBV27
CASSLMGATPDTQYF
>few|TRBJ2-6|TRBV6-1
CASRTGQGLGGANVLTF